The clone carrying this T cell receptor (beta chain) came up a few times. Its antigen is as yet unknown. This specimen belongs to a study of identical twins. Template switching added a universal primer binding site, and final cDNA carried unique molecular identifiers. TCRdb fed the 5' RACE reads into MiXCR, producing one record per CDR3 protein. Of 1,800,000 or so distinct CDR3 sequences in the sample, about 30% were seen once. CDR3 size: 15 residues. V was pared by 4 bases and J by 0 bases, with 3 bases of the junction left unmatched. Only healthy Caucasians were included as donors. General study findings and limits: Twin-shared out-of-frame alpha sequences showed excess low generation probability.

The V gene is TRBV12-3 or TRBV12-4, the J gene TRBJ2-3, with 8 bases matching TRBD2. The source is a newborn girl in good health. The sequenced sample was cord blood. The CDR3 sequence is CASSSKRGSTDTQYF. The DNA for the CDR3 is TGTGCCAGCAGTTCTAAGCGGGGGAGCACAGATACGCAGTATTTT.